This passage covers 25 T cell receptor beta chains from one sample sequenced in a study of human T cells and chemical hapten exposure. MiXCR, run by TCRdb on the RACE reads, gives a single entry per CDR3 protein. The profile shows about 84,000 distinct CDR3 sequences, 10% of them singletons. Time point reported: patch test 2, 6 weeks after DPC sensitization. Treatment meaning: therapeutic diphenylcyclopropenone sensitization with weekly scalp DPC. Specimen: whole blood, collected in connection with sensitization to the hapten diphenylcyclopropenone (DPC). Source of these receptors: a woman aged 45-59 years with alopecia areata. Some clones in this sample may be carry-over from other donors' samples.

This rearrangement joins TRBV20-1 to TRBJ1-2; possible D gene TRBD1, 6 bases. V was shortened by 1 base and J by 8 bases, with 14 bases between the two germline ends. This CDR3 has 13 residues. Germline values: CDR1 DFQATT, CDR2 SNEGSKA (reference sequence). The CDR3 here is CSARGQTGEGYTF. CDR3 bases: TGCAGTGCTAGAGGTCAGACAGGTGAAGGCTACACCTTC.

In its sample, this clonotype was seen many times. CDR3 protein: CASRRTSGKGTGELFF. The DNA of the CDR3 is TGTGCCAGCAGACGAACTAGCGGGAAAGGTACCGGGGAGCTGTTTTTT. The rearrangement joins TRBV28 to TRBJ2-2; 10 bases fit TRBD2. Trimming at V came to 6 bases and at J to 5 bases, leaving 9 bases not matched to a gene. Germline values: CDR1 MDHEN, CDR2 SYDVKM. The CDR3 covers 16 residues. Looking up the rest from reference TRBV28 and TRBJ2-2 gives the full variable domain: DVKVTQSSRYLVKRTGEKVFLECVQDMDHENMFWYRQDPGLGLRLIYFSYDVKMKEKGDIPEGYSVSREKKERFSLILESASTNQTSMYLCASRRTSGKGTGELFFGEGSRLTVL.

In this sample, this clonotype turned up many times. V is TRBV7-6 and J is TRBJ2-5; 7 nucleotides agree with TRBD2. The germline V gene has CDR1 SGHVS and CDR2 FNYEAQ. J gave up 7 bases and V 0 bases, and 5 bases lay outside the gene matches. There are 14 residues in the CDR3. The CDR3 is CASSLASGMATQYF. Here the CDR3 DNA reads TGTGCCAGCAGCTTAGCAAGCGGGATGGCGACCCAGTACTTC.

This clonotype was recorded many times. The rearrangement links TRBV20-1 to TRBJ2-3, with a possible D match to TRBD2 (5 bases). The germline V gene encodes CDR1 DFQATT and CDR2 SNEGSKA (reference sequence). The CDR3 loop spans 13 amino acids. Trimming pared 1 base from V and 3 bases from J, leaving 8 bases between. The DNA of the CDR3 is TGCAGTGCTAGAGTGGCGGGTACAGATACGCAGTATTTT. This gives the protein CSARVAGTDTQYF.

This clonotype was seen ten or more times. The chain couples TRBV5-1 to TRBJ2-7, with D maybe TRBD2 (5 bases). Germline V CDR1 and CDR2: SGHRS, YFSETQ. Trimming shortened V by 4 bases and J by 4 bases, and 12 bases separated the two germline ends. The CDR3 loop spans 13 amino acids. The CDR3 reads CASSTRDLYEQYF. The CDR3 bases are TGCGCCAGCAGCACCCGGGATCTGTACGAGCAGTACTTC.

The sample holds a few counts of this clonotype. The gene calls are TRBV11-3 and TRBJ2-3; D is undetermined. The CDR3 totals 13 residues. Germline-derived CDR1 and CDR2 are SGHNT and YENEEA. V was cut by 0 bases and J by 4 bases, with 5 bases left in between. This chain's CDR3 is CASSLDGSDTQYF. DNA of the CDR3: TGTGCCAGCAGCTTAGATGGGTCAGATACGCAGTATTTT. The full variable domain, with the rest looked up from reference TRBV11-3 and TRBJ2-3, is EAGVVQSPRYKIIEKKQPVAFWCNPISGHNTLYWYLQNLGQGPELLIRYENEEAVDDSQLPKDRFSAERLKGVDSTLKIQPAELGDSAVYLCASSLDGSDTQYFGPGTRLTVL.

The sample holds a few counts of this clonotype. The chain is built from TRBV28 and TRBJ2-1; TRBD2 matches at 10 bases. CDR1 MDHEN and CDR2 SYDVKM come from the germline V gene. CDR3 length: 16 residues. After removal of 5 bases from V and 8 bases from J, the junction contained 12 bases not matched to a gene. The CDR3, as DNA: TGTGCCAGCAGTCCCCCCCAAGCGGGAGGGCCCTATGAGCAGTTCTTC. It yields the protein CASSPPQAGGPYEQFF.

V and J are TRBV20-1 and TRBJ2-1, with a weak D call TRBD1 (6 bases). V was shortened by 3 bases and J by 8 bases, with 14 bases between the two germline ends. The length of the CDR3 is 13 residues. Germline V gene data show CDR1 as DFQATT and CDR2 as SNEGSKA (reference sequence). The CDR3 nucleotides read TGCAGTGCTAGGTTAACAGGGATCCATGAGCAGTTCTTC. Protein sequence: CSARLTGIHEQFF.

The table lists this clonotype with a few counts. The chain recombines TRBV6-1 with TRBJ2-2; D is ambiguous. The CDR3 is 14 residues long. Trimming stripped 8 bases from V and 0 bases from J, with 10 bases between. The germline CDR1 and CDR2 sequences are MNHNS and SASEGT. CDR3 in amino acids: CASVVATNTGELFF. The CDR3, as DNA: TGTGCCAGCGTGGTCGCAACGAACACCGGGGAGCTGTTTTTT.

This clonotype was seen many times. The J gene is TRBJ1-5, the V gene TRBV27; TRBD1 is a possible D gene (5 bases). Trimming pared 4 bases from V and 0 bases from J, leaving 10 bases between. The CDR3 spans 15 residues. Per germline, CDR1 MNHEY and CDR2 SMNVEV (reference sequence). CDR3 DNA: TGTGCCAGCAGTTCGGGGCGGTATAGCAATCAGCCCCAGCATTTT. Translated, it gives CASSSGRYSNQPQHF.

This clonotype has at least ten counts. The J gene is TRBJ2-3, the V gene TRBV5-8; D is uncertain. This CDR3 spans 13 amino acids. V shed 5 bases and J shed 0 bases, with 7 bases lying between them. Germline V CDR1 and CDR2: SGHTS, YDEGEE. Here the CDR3 DNA reads TGTGCCAGCAGGATAACTAGCACAGATACGCAGTATTTT. Translating gives CASRITSTDTQYF. Based on the CDR3 plus reference TRBV5-8 and TRBJ2-3, the full variable domain is EAGVTQSPTHLIKTRGQQATLRCSPISGHTSVYWYQQALGLGLQFLLWYDEGEERNRGNFPPRFSGRQFPNYSSELNVNALELEDSALYLCASRITSTDTQYFGPGTRLTVL.

This clonotype was observed many times. This chain uses TRBV2 with TRBJ2-3; tentatively, D is TRBD2 (6 bases). The germline gives CDR1 SNHLY, CDR2 FYNNEI. V was clipped by 6 bases and J by 6 bases, with 25 bases between them. The CDR3 totals 17 residues. CDR3 sequence reads: CASRDLGGWASTDTQYF. The CDR3 DNA reads TGTGCCAGCAGGGACCTTGGAGGGTGGGCCTCAACCGATACGCAGTATTTT. The full variable domain, with the rest looked up from reference TRBV2 and TRBJ2-3, is EPEVTQTPSHQVTQMGQEVILRCVPISNHLYFYWYRQILGQKVEFLVSFYNNEISEKSEIFDDQFSVERPDGSNFTLKIRSTKLEDSAMYFCASRDLGGWASTDTQYFGPGTRLTVL.

This clonotype was counted many times. The chain combines TRBV20-1 with TRBJ1-1; D remains ambiguous. CDR3 length: 12 residues. Between the trimmed V and J ends, which lost 5 bases and 6 bases, there was a span of 13 bases. The germline V gene encodes CDR1 DFQATT and CDR2 SNEGSKA (reference sequence). CDR3 DNA: TGCAGTGCTTGGACCGGTCGGGCTGAAGCTTTCTTT. Its translation: CSAWTGRAEAFF.

The sample holds many counts of this clonotype. V usage is TRBV5-4 and J usage is TRBJ2-5; perhaps TRBD1 as D (5 bases). CDR3 length: 13 residues. Germline lookup yields CDR1 SGHNT and CDR2 YYREEE (reference sequence). Trimming cost V 4 bases and J 3 bases, with 10 bases left between them. The CDR3 DNA reads as TGTGCCAGCAGCCCCCAGGGCAAAGAGACCCAGTACTTC. This codes for CASSPQGKETQYF. The full variable domain, with the rest looked up from reference TRBV5-4 and TRBJ2-5, is ETGVTQSPTHLIKTRGQQVTLRCSSQSGHNTVSWYQQALGQGPQFIFQYYREEENGRGNFPPRFSGLQFPNYSSELNVNALELDDSALYLCASSPQGKETQYFGPGTRLLVL.

The table lists this clonotype with many counts. The chain has TRBV7-9 and TRBJ2-1, with D perhaps being TRBD1 or TRBD2 (6 bases each). V was pared by 8 bases and J by 3 bases, with 32 bases between. The CDR3 has 20 amino acids. CDR1 and CDR2 from the germline V gene are SEHNR and FQNEAQ (reference sequence). The CDR3 nucleotides are TGTGCCAGCGGAGAAGGGGGGCACCTTAACAGTGGGGCCTTCTACAATGAGCAGTTCTTC. This codes for CASGEGGHLNSGAFYNEQFF.

This clonotype has at least ten counts. The CDR3 is CASSMVRGPEAFF. CDR3 coding DNA: TGTGCCAGTAGTATGGTCAGGGGGCCTGAAGCTTTCTTT. The rearrangement links TRBV19 to TRBJ1-1; 8 nucleotides agree with TRBD1. CDR3 size: 13 residues. The V gene's germline CDR1 is LNHDA and CDR2 SQIVND (reference sequence). The V segment lost 3 bases and the J segment 6 bases; nucleotides outside the gene matches: 3.

This chain links TRBV5-1 with TRBJ2-3; weak D call: TRBD2 (6 bases). Between the trimmed V and J ends, which lost 3 bases and 1 base, there was a span of 9 bases. Germline lookup yields CDR1 SGHRS and CDR2 YFSETQ. The CDR3 runs to 14 residues. CDR3 region: CASSSGDRTDTQYF. In DNA, the CDR3 is TGCGCCAGCAGCTCGGGGGATCGCACAGATACGCAGTATTTT.

J is TRBJ1-2 and V is TRBV9; TRBD1 agrees at 11 bases. Germline V CDR1 and CDR2: SGDLS, YYNGEE. The trim removed 1 base at V and 4 bases at J, leaving 3 bases unmatched. CDR3 length: 15 residues. The CDR3 nucleotides read TGTGCCAGCAGCGTAACTGGACAGGGGGCCTATGGCTACACCTTC. It translates to CASSVTGQGAYGYTF.

There are a few counts of this clonotype. The genes are TRBV28 and TRBJ2-1; no clear D. The CDR3 has 11 amino acids. Per germline, CDR1 MDHEN and CDR2 SYDVKM. V shed 6 bases and J shed 3 bases, with 3 bases lying between them. The CDR3 protein is CASRLYNEQFF. The CDR3 DNA is TGTGCCAGCAGACTCTACAATGAGCAGTTCTTC.

This clonotype was found many times. Here the CDR3 reads CSVAREVDTGELFF. The CDR3 nucleotides are TGCAGCGTTGCGCGGGAGGTTGACACCGGGGAGCTGTTTTTT. The rearrangement joins TRBV29-1 to TRBJ2-2; 8 bases line up with TRBD2. J was trimmed by 3 bases and V by 4 bases; bases with no gene match: 4. Germline values: CDR1 SQVTM, CDR2 ANQGSEA. The CDR3 is made up of 14 amino acids.

This chain links TRBV12-3 or TRBV12-4 with TRBJ2-2; TRBD1 agrees at 8 bases. With V trimmed by 0 bases and J by 5 bases, 2 bases remained unmatched. The length of the CDR3 is 15 residues. As DNA, the CDR3 is TGTGCCAGCAGTTTAGCGACAGGGGTGACCGGGGAGCTGTTTTTT. Its protein product is CASSLATGVTGELFF.

This clonotype was detected many times. V is TRBV2 and J is TRBJ1-5; D is undetermined. V lost 1 base to trimming and J lost 0 bases, with 4 bases between them. CDR1 and CDR2 from the germline V gene are SNHLY and FYNNEI. This CDR3 comprises 14 residues. The DNA of the CDR3 is TGTGCCAGCAGTGAAGGATATAGCAATCAGCCCCAGCATTTT. Translation gives CASSEGYSNQPQHF.

The chain uses TRBV7-7 and TRBJ1-4; the D is unclear. The ends were cut back, 2 bases at V and 4 bases at J, with 5 bases in the middle. This CDR3 has 13 residues. CDR1 is SSHAT and CDR2 is FNYEAQ in the germline V gene (reference sequence). The CDR3 nucleotides are TGTGCCAGCAGCTTAAGGAGTAATGAAAAACTGTTTTTT. The encoded protein is CASSLRSNEKLFF.

This clonotype has ten or more counts. The gene calls are TRBV5-1 and TRBJ1-3; 8 bases line up with TRBD1. Trimming at V came to 3 bases and at J to 4 bases, leaving 3 bases not matched to a gene. The CDR3 consists of 14 residues. The V gene's germline CDR1 is SGHRS and CDR2 YFSETQ. As DNA, the CDR3 is TGCGCCAGCAGCTCGACAGGGGAAGGAAACACCATATATTTT. Residues: CASSSTGEGNTIYF.

V gene TRBV3-1 combines with J gene TRBJ2-3; perhaps TRBD2 as D (5 bases). The CDR3 is 17 amino acids. The germline V gene has CDR1 LGHDT and CDR2 YNNKEL (reference sequence). V gave up 4 bases and J gave up 3 bases, with 20 bases separating them. The CDR3: CASSRLYVWGDTDTQYF. CDR3 nucleotides: TGTGCCAGCAGCCGATTGTATGTCTGGGGAGATACAGATACGCAGTATTTT.